This passage covers 24 T cell receptor beta chains from one sample sequenced in a study of blood T cell repertoires in COVID-19. TCRdb's copy holds only in-frame clones and misses some; the assay was immunoSEQ multiplex PCR. The sample carries around 300,000 clones, 80% to 90% recorded once. Sequenced: peripheral blood. All receptors derive from a woman in her 70s with acute or convalescent COVID-19.

The chain uses TRBV11-2 and TRBJ2-7, with TRBD2 matching over 8 bases. Germline values: CDR1 SGHAT, CDR2 FQNNGV. The junction had 7 bases not matched to a gene; V was cut back by 5 bases and J by 4 bases. The CDR3 totals 14 residues. The DNA of the CDR3 is TGTGCCAGCAGCCCCCAGCGGGGGTCTTACGAGCAGTACTTC. Protein sequence: CASSPQRGSYEQYF. The complete variable domain, with remaining parts taken from reference TRBV11-2 and TRBJ2-7, reads EAGVAQSPRYKIIEKRQSVAFWCNPISGHATLYWYQQILGQGPKLLIQFQNNGVVDDSQLPKDRFSAERLKGVDSTLKIQPAKLEDSAVYLCASSPQRGSYEQYFGPGTRLTVT.

This CDR3 reads CASSASGRGNEQYF. CDR3 DNA: TGTGCCAGCAGCGCCTCGGGGCGCGGGAACGAGCAGTACTTC. This rearrangement joins TRBV9 to TRBJ2-7, with D possibly being TRBD2 (6 bases). Trimming cost V 3 bases and J 5 bases, with 15 bases left between them. This CDR3 comprises 14 residues. CDR1 is SGDLS, CDR2 YYNGEE, per germline.

The chain joins TRBV6-5 to TRBJ2-4, with no clear D. V was cut by 6 bases and J by 0 bases, with 6 bases left in between. The CDR3 totals 13 residues. The germline CDR1 and CDR2 sequences are MNHEY and SVGAGI. The CDR3 coding sequence is TGTGCCAGCAGAGGAGTAGCCAAAAACATTCAGTACTTC. Amino acids: CASRGVAKNIQYF.

V is TRBV7-9 and J is TRBJ1-1; D is uncertain. Germline CDR1 reads SEHNR; CDR2 reads FQNEAQ (reference sequence). CDR3 length equals 14 residues. Trimming shortened V by 1 base and J by 0 bases, and 6 bases separated the two germline ends. The CDR3 protein is CASSLVTVNTEAFF. The CDR3 coding sequence is TGTGCCAGCAGCTTAGTCACGGTGAACACTGAAGCTTTCTTT.

The gene calls are TRBV2 and TRBJ1-1, with 7 bases identical to TRBD1. CDR3 size: 11 residues. CDR1 and CDR2 (germline): SNHLY, FYNNEI. After removal of 11 bases from V and 0 bases from J, the junction contained 0 bases not matched to a gene. The CDR3 region has the DNA TGTGCCGGGACAGTGAACACTGAAGCTTTCTTT. Its protein is CAGTVNTEAFF.

This sequence joins TRBV27 and TRBJ2-3; 8 positions match TRBD1. Germline V gives CDR1 MNHEY, CDR2 SMNVEV (reference sequence). Germline trimming cut 4 bases from V and 3 bases from J; bases unmatched to any gene: 9. The CDR3 consists of 16 residues. CDR3 in amino acids: CASSSRSGGRTDTQYF. CDR3 DNA: TGTGCCAGCAGTTCTAGATCAGGGGGCCGGACAGATACGCAGTATTTT.

J is TRBJ2-2 and V is TRBV5-4; D is uncertain. Germline lookup yields CDR1 SGHNT and CDR2 YYREEE (reference sequence). This CDR3 comprises 12 residues. V lost 5 bases, J lost 5 bases, and 7 bases lay in between. The CDR3 nucleotides are TGTGCCAGCAGTCCAATTACCGGGGAGCTGTTTTTT. Translating it yields CASSPITGELFF.

This clone has just a few counts. The V and J genes are TRBV7-9 and TRBJ1-2; D gene unclear. Germline CDR1 SEHNR, CDR2 FQNEAQ (reference sequence). The CDR3 extends over 15 amino acids. V lost 5 bases, J lost 5 bases, and 18 bases lay in between. Here the CDR3 reads CASSQTRATPYGYTF. The CDR3 DNA sequence: TGTGCCAGCAGCCAGACGAGGGCCACGCCATATGGCTACACCTTC.

The chain combines TRBV4-1 with TRBJ1-4, with D perhaps TRBD1 (5 bases). CDR3 length: 16 amino acids. CDR1 and CDR2 from the germline V gene are MGHRA and YSYEKL. V lost 1 base and J 4 bases, leaving 13 bases between the germline ends. CDR3 in DNA: TGCGCCAGCAGCCAAGGGGGGGGAGATATTAATGAAAAACTGTTTTTT. Translating gives CASSQGGGDINEKLFF.

The genes are TRBV10-3 and TRBJ2-1, with TRBD2 identical over 8 bases. The CDR3 has 18 residues. The ends lost 2 bases at V and 0 bases at J; junction bases unmatched: 9. Germline V gives CDR1 ENHRY, CDR2 SYGVKD. CDR3 protein: CAISEGRGGLSSYNEQFF. CDR3 coding DNA: TGTGCCATCAGTGAGGGGCGCGGGGGGCTCAGCTCCTACAATGAGCAGTTCTTC.

The chain combines TRBV7-2 with TRBJ2-3; 8 nucleotides line up with TRBD1. From germline, CDR1 is SGHTA and CDR2 FQGNSA. Trimming took 5 bases from V and 3 from J; bases not matched to a gene: 7. The CDR3 runs 15 residues. CDR3 sequence: CASSLGQGLTDTQYF. In DNA form, the CDR3 reads TGTGCCAGCAGCCTCGGACAGGGTTTAACAGATACGCAGTATTTT.

This sequence joins TRBV2 and TRBJ1-2; TRBD1 matches at 8 bases. CDR3 length equals 13 residues. V shed 6 bases and J 7 bases; nucleotides not matched to a gene: 7. The germline CDR1 and CDR2 sequences are SNHLY and FYNNEI. CDR3 bases: TGTGCCAGCAGCGAACGGACAGGGCGTGGCTACACCTTC. This translates into CASSERTGRGYTF.

The chain joins TRBV9 to TRBJ1-1; TRBD1 might be the D (6 bases). The V gene lost 4 bases and the J gene lost 3 bases, with 16 bases spanning the gap. The CDR3 is made up of 15 amino acids. Germline assignment: CDR1 SGDLS and CDR2 YYNGEE. CDR3 sequence: CASSLQGRSHTEAFF. The CDR3 bases are TGTGCCAGCAGCTTACAGGGTAGGAGTCACACTGAAGCTTTCTTT.

The V call is TRBV19, the J call TRBJ1-6; 8 nucleotides align to TRBD1. CDR1 is LNHDA, CDR2 SQIVND, per germline (reference sequence). The CDR3 has 15 residues. Unmatched junction bases numbered 7, after V lost 5 bases and J lost 7 bases. CDR3 in amino acids: CASSVDRAGNSPLHF. In DNA form, the CDR3 reads TGTGCCAGTAGTGTGGACAGGGCGGGAAATTCACCCCTCCACTTT.

V usage is TRBV5-1 and J usage is TRBJ2-1; 7 positions agree with TRBD2. The length of the CDR3 is 16 residues. With 0 bases clipped from V and 2 bases from J, the junction kept 5 bases outside the gene matches. The germline CDR1 and CDR2 sequences are SGHRS and YFSETQ. The CDR3 protein is CASSLVGLVPYNEQFF. DNA for the CDR3: TGCGCCAGCAGCTTGGTCGGACTAGTGCCCTACAATGAGCAGTTCTTC. Full variable domain (remainder filled in from reference TRBV5-1 and TRBJ2-1): KAGVTQTPRYLIKTRGQQVTLSCSPISGHRSVSWYQQTPGQGLQFLFEYFSETQRNKGNFPGRFSGRQFSNSRSEMNVSTLELGDSALYLCASSLVGLVPYNEQFFGPGTRLTVL.

The chain uses TRBV10-3 and TRBJ1-1; perhaps TRBD1 as D (5 bases). CDR1 ENHRY and CDR2 SYGVKD come from the germline V gene. Trimming shortened V by 2 bases and J by 8 bases, and 12 bases separated the two germline ends. This CDR3 has 13 amino acids. The CDR3 nucleotides are TGTGCCATCAGTGAGGTCGGGAGGGGAGAAGCTTTCTTT. Translation: CAISEVGRGEAFF.

J is TRBJ2-7 and V is TRBV5-1; no definite D call. The germline gives CDR1 SGHRS, CDR2 YFSETQ. This CDR3 region has 14 residues. The germline V and J ends were trimmed by 0 bases and 5 bases, with 12 bases remaining between them. The CDR3 is CASSLVSRSHEQYF. The CDR3 nucleotides read TGCGCCAGCAGCTTGGTATCCAGGTCCCACGAGCAGTACTTC. Drawing the rest from reference TRBV5-1 and TRBJ2-7, the complete variable domain is KAGVTQTPRYLIKTRGQQVTLSCSPISGHRSVSWYQQTPGQGLQFLFEYFSETQRNKGNFPGRFSGRQFSNSRSEMNVSTLELGDSALYLCASSLVSRSHEQYFGPGTRLTVT.

The chain combines TRBV12-3 or TRBV12-4 with TRBJ2-5, with a possible D match to TRBD2 (6 bases). This CDR3 has 13 amino acids. The V and J ends lost 8 bases and 5 bases respectively, with 15 bases between them. The CDR3 nucleotides read TGTGCCAGCCTCCTGGGGGGAATGGAGACCCAGTACTTC. Encoded protein: CASLLGGMETQYF.

The V call is TRBV6-7, the J call TRBJ1-1, with D possibly being TRBD1 (5 bases). TRBV6-7 is an open reading frame whose function is uncertain. Trimming shortened V by 2 bases and J by 1 base, and 23 bases separated the two germline ends. CDR3 length: 19 amino acids. Written as DNA, the CDR3 is TGTGCCAGCAGTTACACGGGCCCGGGACCGGGGGTGTCGAACACTGAAGCTTTCTTT. The encoded protein is CASSYTGPGPGVSNTEAFF.

As regards this clone: This sample also contains other DNA sequences that code for the same CDR3. This chain joins TRBV2 and TRBJ1-5; TRBD1 matches 7 bases. This CDR3 has 14 residues. Looked up from germline, CDR1 is SNHLY and CDR2 is FYNNEI. With V trimmed by 3 bases and J by 4 bases, 3 bases remained unmatched. The DNA for the CDR3 is TGTGCCAGCAGTGAGACAGGGTTTAATCAGCCCCAGCATTTT. Amino acid sequence: CASSETGFNQPQHF.

This sequence joins TRBV2 and TRBJ1-6, with 9 bases fitting TRBD1. The CDR3 spans 13 residues. J was trimmed by 7 bases and V by 6 bases; bases with no gene match: 1. In germline, CDR1 is SNHLY, CDR2 FYNNEI. CDR3 in amino acids: CASSTGGNSPLHF. DNA of the CDR3: TGTGCCAGCAGCACAGGGGGCAATTCACCCCTCCACTTT.

This clone was counted once. At the DNA level, this CDR3 is encoded by other sequences in the same sample as well. The V call is TRBV5-1, the J call TRBJ1-4, with D unclear. The CDR3 is 15 residues long. CDR1 and CDR2 (germline): SGHRS, YFSETQ. The ends were cut back, 0 bases at V and 0 bases at J, with 6 bases in the middle. The chain's CDR3 is CASSLGGATNEKLFF. The CDR3 region has the DNA TGCGCCAGCAGCTTGGGAGGAGCAACTAATGAAAAACTGTTTTTT.

The chain links TRBV2 to TRBJ2-5; 13 bases agree with TRBD2. The CDR3 is 17 amino acids. Trimming cost V 6 bases and J 1 base; bases outside gene matches: 8. The V gene's germline CDR1 is SNHLY and CDR2 FYNNEI. CDR3 coding DNA: TGTGCCAGCAGCCGATCCGGGACTAGCGGGGTCCAAGAGACCCAGTACTTC. Translation: CASSRSGTSGVQETQYF.

The rearrangement links TRBV6-5 to TRBJ1-1; possible D gene TRBD1, 6 bases. The CDR3 contains 13 residues. Germline CDR1 reads MNHEY; CDR2 reads SVGAGI. Deletions cut 7 bases from V and 5 bases from J, with 14 bases between. CDR3: CASKRDTTTEAFF. As DNA, the CDR3 is TGTGCCAGCAAAAGGGACACTACAACTGAAGCTTTCTTT.